The source of this T cell receptor (beta chain) is a study of metastatic and nonmetastatic thyroid tumors. Overall study context: The study looked at repertoires side by side in blood and in tumor or nodule tissue from malignant and benign thyroid patients. Overall study findings and caveats: Significantly higher TCR beta diversity was reportedly seen in malignant thyroid tumors than benign nodules, in blood and tumor.

As originally analysed: Clinicopathological groups of papillary thyroid cancer showed CDR3 differences that were used to build a distant-metastasis classifier. MiXCR re-clonotyped the PCR reads for TCRdb. The V and J calls were determined by TCRdb, not by the authors. The sample lists about 19,000 clones, around a sixth seen once, with under 20% in the top ten. Each patient came to thyroid surgery without any prior treatment (of any kind). This clone has ten or more counts. Its antigen is unknown. The length of the CDR3 is 15 residues. Germline-derived CDR1 and CDR2 are SGDLS and YYNGEE. V gave up 4 bases and J gave up 1 base, with 14 bases separating them.

Sequenced: blood. The chain uses TRBV9 and TRBJ1-1, with TRBD1 as a possible D gene (5 bases). This TCR came from a male donor with papillary thyroid cancer or a benign thyroid nodule (not recorded which). Some clones in this sample may be carry-over from other donors' samples. CDR3 protein: CASSLGGYKNTEAFF. The CDR3 DNA reads as TGTGCCAGCAGCCTGGGGGGATATAAGAACACTGAAGCTTTCTTT.